These 24 T cell receptor beta chains originate from one sample sequenced in a study of shared T cell receptors in the human thymus. Data came from immunoSEQ multiplex PCR; TCRdb stores just in-frame clones and leaves some out. The sample carries roughly 660,000 clones, approximately 90% recorded once. Separately, the same data were catalogued under a study of human thymus T cells.

Sequenced material: thymocytes. These receptors were taken from a boy under two years old with a congenital heart defect.

V gene TRBV19 combines with J gene TRBJ2-7; 7 nucleotides align to TRBD1. The CDR3 extends over 13 amino acids. Germline V CDR1 and CDR2: LNHDA, SQIVND (reference sequence). Germline trimming cut 4 bases from V and 5 bases from J; bases unmatched to any gene: 5. CDR3 coding DNA: TGTGCCAGTAGTAACAGGGGATCCCACGAGCAGTACTTC. This encodes CASSNRGSHEQYF.

This clone was seen only a few times. The V and J genes are TRBV19 and TRBJ2-7, with 9 bases aligning to TRBD2. Germline V lookup: CDR1 LNHDA, CDR2 SQIVND (reference sequence). The CDR3 loop spans 15 amino acids. Trimming at V came to 4 bases and at J to 9 bases, leaving 13 bases not matched to a gene. The CDR3 is CASSKEREEDWGQYF. The CDR3 DNA is TGTGCCAGTAGTAAGGAGCGGGAGGAAGATTGGGGGCAGTACTTC.

The rearrangement joins TRBV6-1 to TRBJ2-7; 10 bases match TRBD1. Germline V gene data show CDR1 as MNHNS and CDR2 as SASEGT. With V trimmed by 6 bases and J by 4 bases, 6 bases remained unmatched. The CDR3 is made up of 14 amino acids. The CDR3 sequence is CASRAGQGDYEQYF. The CDR3 DNA follows: TGTGCCAGCAGGGCCGGACAGGGGGATTACGAGCAGTACTTC.

Notes on this clone: The junction departs from the called germline gene at one end, perhaps through a read error. Other nucleotide sequences in the sample specify the same CDR3. The chain links TRBV28 to TRBJ1-5; D is possibly TRBD1 (6 bases). CDR3 length: 15 residues. CDR1 is MDHEN, CDR2 SYDVKM, per germline. The CDR3 DNA sequence: TGCGCCAGCAGTTTGAGGACAGCTGACAATCAGCCCCAGCATTTT. This translates into CASSLRTADNQPQHF.

The rearrangement joins TRBV5-1 to TRBJ2-2; D remains ambiguous. CDR3 length: 11 amino acids. Germline CDR1 SGHRS, CDR2 YFSETQ. Trimming removed 3 bases from V and 5 bases from J, with 2 bases in between. The CDR3, as DNA: TGCGCCAGCAGCTCGACCGGGGAGCTGTTTTTT. Its protein is CASSSTGELFF.

The rearrangement links TRBV5-6 to TRBJ1-6, with 8 bases identical to TRBD1. The CDR3 has 19 residues. Trimming took 0 bases from V and 3 from J; bases not matched to a gene: 11. In germline, CDR1 is SGHDT, CDR2 YYEEEE. This CDR3 is CASSLGQAGTGVYNSPLHF. The CDR3 DNA is TGTGCCAGCAGCTTGGGGCAGGCCGGGACAGGTGTCTATAATTCACCCCTCCACTTT.

The rearrangement links TRBV7-2 to TRBJ2-7; 11 positions match TRBD2. CDR1 and CDR2 from the germline V gene are SGHTA and FQGNSA. After removal of 2 bases from V and 2 bases from J, the junction contained 5 bases not matched to a gene. The CDR3 is 16 residues long. In DNA, the CDR3 is TGTGCCAGCAGCTTAAGCACTAGCGGGAGAGCCTACGAGCAGTACTTC. Its protein product is CASSLSTSGRAYEQYF.

This clone was detected only once. For the CDR3, the DNA is TGTGCCAGCAGCCTCACTAGATACCGGGACAGACAGGGCAGCCCCCGCTCTGGAAACACCATATATTTT. This gives the protein CASSLTRYRDRQGSPRSGNTIYF. This chain connects TRBV14 to TRBJ1-3, with 7 bases identical to TRBD1. With 4 bases clipped from V and 0 bases from J, the junction kept 27 bases outside the gene matches. CDR1 and CDR2 (germline): SGHDN, FVKESK. The CDR3 contains 23 residues.

The J gene is TRBJ2-7, the V gene TRBV6-5; TRBD2 matches 7 bases. In germline, CDR1 is MNHEY, CDR2 SVGAGI. With V trimmed by 5 bases and J by 3 bases, 10 bases remained unmatched. This CDR3 is 15 amino acids long. Written as DNA, the CDR3 is TGTGCCAGCAGTAAATGGGGAGGGGCAGACTACGAGCAGTACTTC. Translated: CASSKWGGADYEQYF.

This chain links TRBV27 with TRBJ1-1; 9 bases map to TRBD1. Germline CDR1 is MNHEY and CDR2 is SMNVEV (reference sequence). The CDR3 extends over 14 amino acids. V lost 6 bases to trimming and J lost 5 bases; unmatched junction nucleotides: 7. CDR3 in amino acids: CASRHRDRETEAFF. CDR3 coding DNA: TGTGCCAGCAGGCACCGGGACAGGGAGACTGAAGCTTTCTTT.

The chain recombines TRBV27 with TRBJ1-3; tentative D call: TRBD1 (6 bases). The CDR3 covers 15 residues. Trimming cost V 5 bases and J 2 bases, with 13 bases left between them. Per the germline V gene, CDR1 is MNHEY and CDR2 is SMNVEV (reference sequence). In DNA, the CDR3 is TGTGCCAGCAGTCCAAACAGGGAACCTGGAAACACCATATATTTT. It yields the protein CASSPNREPGNTIYF.

V gene TRBV7-6 combines with J gene TRBJ2-1; D is possibly TRBD2 (5 bases). Trimming took off 4 bases at V and 0 bases at J, with 16 bases between the two ends. CDR3 length equals 17 residues. The germline V gene has CDR1 SGHVS and CDR2 FNYEAQ. The CDR3 is CASSSPARASSYNEQFF. The CDR3 DNA follows: TGTGCCAGCAGCTCTCCGGCGAGGGCGAGCTCCTACAATGAGCAGTTCTTC.

This clone was recorded once. The chain employs TRBV11-1 and TRBJ2-7, with TRBD2 matching over 10 bases. From germline, CDR1 is SGHAT and CDR2 FQDESV (reference sequence). This CDR3 has 16 residues. J gave up 7 bases and V 4 bases, and 13 bases lay outside the gene matches. The CDR3 DNA reads TGTGCCAGCAGCTGGGGGGTTGCCGGGACTAGCGTGGAGCAGTACTTC. This codes for CASSWGVAGTSVEQYF.

Points on this clone: Distinct nucleotide sequences in the sample also encode this CDR3. The gene calls are TRBV15 and TRBJ2-7; TRBD2 is a possible D gene (7 bases). The V gene's germline CDR1 is LNHNV and CDR2 YYDKDF (reference sequence). Trimming cost V 0 bases and J 6 bases, with 27 bases left between them. The CDR3 totals 19 residues. CDR3 nucleotides: TGTGCCACCAGCAGAGAAGGGGGTAGCCGGGCTAGCGGAAAACGCGAGCAGTACTTC. The encoded protein is CATSREGGSRASGKREQYF.

The J gene is TRBJ1-5, the V gene TRBV5-1; TRBD1 might be the D (5 bases). V lost 3 bases, J lost 6 bases, and 10 bases lay in between. The CDR3 is 13 amino acids. CDR1 SGHRS and CDR2 YFSETQ come from the germline V gene. CDR3 sequence reads: CASSSFQGQPQHF. The CDR3, as DNA: TGCGCCAGCAGCTCATTCCAGGGTCAGCCCCAGCATTTT. Drawing the rest from reference TRBV5-1 and TRBJ1-5, the complete variable domain is KAGVTQTPRYLIKTRGQQVTLSCSPISGHRSVSWYQQTPGQGLQFLFEYFSETQRNKGNFPGRFSGRQFSNSRSEMNVSTLELGDSALYLCASSSFQGQPQHFGDGTRLSIL.

J is TRBJ1-1 and V is TRBV5-6; D call uncertain. The CDR3 is 12 amino acids. From germline, CDR1 is SGHDT and CDR2 YYEEEE. The V end lost 2 bases, the J end lost 7 bases, and 9 bases lay between the germline ends. DNA for the CDR3: TGTGCCAGCAGCTTAAGTGAGGTTGAAGCTTTCTTT. This gives the protein CASSLSEVEAFF.

The CDR3 sequence is CASSWLETGVPYEQYF. The CDR3 nucleotides read TGTGCCAGCAGCTGGCTTGAGACAGGGGTCCCCTACGAGCAGTACTTC. The V gene is TRBV5-6, the J gene TRBJ2-7, with TRBD1 identical over 8 bases. Trimming took 3 bases from V and 2 from J; bases not matched to a gene: 10. CDR3 length: 16 residues. Germline assignment: CDR1 SGHDT and CDR2 YYEEEE.

CDR3 region: CASSQTSPDPYNEQFF. The CDR3 DNA follows: TGTGCCAGCAGCCAAACTAGCCCGGACCCCTACAATGAGCAGTTCTTC. The chain uses TRBV7-9 and TRBJ2-1; tentative D call: TRBD2 (6 bases). V lost 5 bases to trimming and J lost 2 bases, with 16 bases between them. CDR1 is SEHNR and CDR2 is FQNEAQ in the germline V gene (reference sequence). The CDR3 length is 16 residues.

This clone was recorded once. V gene TRBV30 combines with J gene TRBJ2-1; 9 positions agree with TRBD1. The CDR3 length is 14 residues. Trimming took 5 bases from V and 5 from J; bases not matched to a gene: 7. CDR1 is GTSNPN, CDR2 SVGIG, per germline (reference sequence). CDR3 nucleotides: TGTGCCTGGGTTCAACAGGGGGCCCACAATGAGCAGTTCTTC. Amino acids: CAWVQQGAHNEQFF.

V is TRBV2 and J is TRBJ2-1, with 9 bases fitting TRBD1. The germline gives CDR1 SNHLY, CDR2 FYNNEI. CDR3 size: 12 residues. Trimming removed 8 bases from V and 9 bases from J; junction bases left unmatched: 5. DNA for the CDR3: TGTGCCAGCCAAGGGACAGGGACTGAGCAGTTCTTC. The encoded protein is CASQGTGTEQFF.

J is TRBJ2-7 and V is TRBV21-1; TRBD1, the table's D call, lacks a check against the DNA. TRBV21-1 is given as a pseudogene. CDR3 length: 15 amino acids. CDR3 protein: CASSKVPVSSYEQYF. The CDR3 DNA follows: TGTGCCAGCAGCAAAGTTCCAGTCAGCTCCTACGAGCAGTACTTC.

The chain recombines TRBV28 with TRBJ2-2, with 10 bases lining up with TRBD2. This CDR3 spans 14 amino acids. Trimming removed 6 bases from V and 7 bases from J; junction bases left unmatched: 5. The germline V gene encodes CDR1 MDHEN and CDR2 SYDVKM. The CDR3 here is CASSPTSGDGELFF. CDR3 coding DNA: TGTGCCAGCAGCCCAACTAGCGGGGACGGGGAGCTGTTTTTT.

This clone has more than one count but fewer than ten. The rearrangement joins TRBV4-3 to TRBJ2-1, with a possible D match to TRBD2 (6 bases). The V gene's germline CDR1 is LGHNA and CDR2 YSLEER. The ends were cut back, 3 bases at V and 8 bases at J, with 14 bases in the middle. The CDR3 is made up of 14 amino acids. As DNA, the CDR3 is TGCGCCAGCAGCCACCGGGAGAATTCCGATGAGCAGTTCTTC. It is translated as CASSHRENSDEQFF.

This chain links TRBV28 with TRBJ2-2; no firm D call. The CDR3 spans 13 residues. Germline V gene lookup returns CDR1 MDHEN and CDR2 SYDVKM. Deletions cut 6 bases from V and 1 base from J, with 6 bases between. CDR3 in amino acids: CASRPGNTGELFF. In DNA, the CDR3 is TGTGCCAGCAGACCGGGGAACACCGGGGAGCTGTTTTTT. The full variable domain, with the rest looked up from reference TRBV28 and TRBJ2-2, is DVKVTQSSRYLVKRTGEKVFLECVQDMDHENMFWYRQDPGLGLRLIYFSYDVKMKEKGDIPEGYSVSREKKERFSLILESASTNQTSMYLCASRPGNTGELFFGEGSRLTVL.